The 9 T cell receptor beta chains given below trace back to one sample, sequenced in a study of blood T cell repertoires in COVID-19. Generated by immunoSEQ multiplex PCR, the TCRdb table keeps only in-frame clones and is missing some. The table lists some 160,000 clones, roughly 78% of them singletons. Sequencing was performed on PBMCs or T cells enriched from blood (not recorded which). The receptors here all came from a woman aged 70-85 years in a cohort exposed to, infected with or recovered from COVID-19 (not recorded which).

The chain is built from TRBV25-1 and TRBJ1-5; D is unclear. This CDR3 contains 14 residues. Germline V gene data show CDR1 as MGHDK and CDR2 as SYGVNS. V was pared by 3 bases and J by 9 bases, with 15 bases between. The CDR3 here is CASSESSDRGPQHF. CDR3 DNA sequence: TGTGCCAGCAGTGAGTCGTCCGACCGGGGGCCCCAGCATTTT.

The chain recombines TRBV6-5 with TRBJ1-4; possibly TRBD1 for D (6 bases). Trimming stripped 2 bases from V and 6 bases from J, with 13 bases between. Germline V gene sequence: CDR1 MNHEY, CDR2 SVGAGI. The CDR3 extends over 15 amino acids. DNA for the CDR3: TGTGCCAGCAGTTACGGTGGACAGTCGGATGAAAAACTGTTTTTT. It encodes CASSYGGQSDEKLFF.

This chain connects TRBV9 to TRBJ2-7; D ambiguous. V was pared by 0 bases and J by 0 bases, with 13 bases between. The CDR3 spans 16 residues. Germline loops: CDR1 SGDLS, CDR2 YYNGEE. The CDR3 reads CASSVGGHPSSYEQYF. The CDR3 region has the DNA TGTGCCAGCAGCGTAGGTGGCCATCCAAGCTCCTACGAGCAGTACTTC.

A few counts support this clone. V gene TRBV3-1 (or the pseudogene TRBV3-2) combines with J gene TRBJ2-4; 7 bases agree with TRBD1. Germline V CDR1 and CDR2: LGHDT, YNNKEL (reference sequence). The CDR3 is 13 residues long. V shed 5 bases, J shed 5 bases, and the junction held 3 bases outside the gene matches. The DNA for the CDR3 is TGTGCCAGCAGCGACAGGGTACAAAACATTCAGTACTTC. Amino acid sequence: CASSDRVQNIQYF.

This chain links TRBV29-1 with TRBJ1-6; 7 bases are shared with TRBD1. The CDR3 has 12 residues. The germline V gene encodes CDR1 SQVTM and CDR2 ANQGSEA. V lost 6 bases, J lost 13 bases, and 9 bases stayed unmatched. CDR3 coding DNA: TGCAGCGTCGGGACTAGGGACAGTCCCCTCCACTTT. This encodes CSVGTRDSPLHF.

The chain is built from TRBV18 and TRBJ2-1; 9 positions match TRBD2. There are 18 residues in the CDR3. Germline V gene data show CDR1 as KGHSH and CDR2 as LQKENI. J gave up 0 bases and V 3 bases, and 9 bases lay outside the gene matches. DNA of the CDR3: TGTGCCAGCTCACCTAGGATAGCGGGAGTGTCCTCCTACAATGAGCAGTTCTTC. Its protein product is CASSPRIAGVSSYNEQFF.

The chain combines TRBV2 with TRBJ2-1; 11 nucleotides line up with TRBD1. Germline CDR1 SNHLY, CDR2 FYNNEI. There are 14 residues in the CDR3. After removal of 6 bases from V and 7 bases from J, the junction contained 5 bases not matched to a gene. CDR3 nucleotide sequence: TGTGCCAGCAGAACCGGGACAGGGGGTAATGAGCAGTTCTTC. Translation gives CASRTGTGGNEQFF.

The CDR3 sequence is CAIRAGGYGGYTF. Here the CDR3 DNA reads TGTGCCATCAGGGCCGGGGGGTATGGCGGCTACACCTTC. V gene TRBV10-3 combines with J gene TRBJ1-2; TRBD1 is a possible D gene (5 bases). Trimming removed 6 bases from V and 8 bases from J, with 16 bases in between. CDR3 length equals 13 residues. The germline V gene has CDR1 ENHRY and CDR2 SYGVKD.

This chain connects TRBV11-2 to TRBJ2-2; D ambiguous. Trimming removed 2 bases from V and 1 base from J, with 17 bases in between. The germline V gene has CDR1 SGHAT and CDR2 FQNNGV. This CDR3 is 18 amino acids long. CDR3 region: CASSLQPTRLKNTGELFF. CDR3 nucleotide sequence: TGTGCCAGCAGCTTACAGCCAACCCGACTTAAGAACACCGGGGAGCTGTTTTTT.